This record looks at one T cell receptor (beta chain) sequence and its context. The antigen remains undetermined. This specimen belongs to a study of beta chain features in type 1 diabetes. The entirety of the isolated RNA underwent reverse transcription, so expressed TCRB transcripts were sequenced. The table came from immunoSEQ multiplex PCR; TCRdb's copy has only in-frame clones and leaves some out. Counted here are over 150,000 clones, 6.5% to 8.5% occurring once; the ten biggest clones make up approximately 0.54%. Study results and limitations: All four CD4+ subsets from Type 1 diabetes patients carried moderately but significantly shorter TCRB CDR3s.

Trimming left V 11 bases short and J 0 bases short, with 13 bases between. The CDR3 sequence is 14 residues long. Germline CDR1 SNHLY, CDR2 FYNNEI. There was one heparinised blood draw per donor, averaging about 100 mL. The sequenced sample consisted of central memory CD4+ T cells from blood. This receptor was obtained from a man aged 18 to 30 with type 1 diabetes. The chain combines TRBV2 with TRBJ2-2, with no clear D. CDR3 coding DNA: TGTGCCCGAGGCCAACCCACGAACACCGGGGAGCTGTTTTTT. It is translated as CARGQPTNTGELFF.